The next 9 T cell receptor beta chains were all read from a single sample in a study of T-cell memory formation after mild COVID-19. MiXCR was run by TCRdb on the 5' RACE reads, yielding one entry per CDR3 protein. Here the sample spans around 300,000 distinct CDR3 sequences, about 13% being singletons. Sample: PBMCs or a T cell subset sorted from them (not recorded which). Receptor source: a man aged 18 to 29 who had mild COVID-19 (a few samples of this study predate the infection). Cell type and time point are not known.

The table lists this clonotype with a few counts. The chain uses TRBV12-3 or TRBV12-4 and TRBJ2-3; 7 bases match TRBD2. J was trimmed by 5 bases and V by 3 bases; bases with no gene match: 11. CDR3 length: 16 residues. In nucleotides, the CDR3 is TGTGCCAGCAGTTTGAGGCTAGCGGCCCGGGGAGATACGCAGTATTTT. This gives the protein CASSLRLAARGDTQYF.

In its sample, this clonotype was seen a few times. The gene calls are TRBV25-1 and TRBJ1-3; 7 bases are a match to TRBD1. Trimming cost V 8 bases and J 2 bases; bases outside gene matches: 3. CDR3 length: 13 residues. Per germline, CDR1 MGHDK and CDR2 SYGVNS. The CDR3 nucleotides are TGTGCCAGCGGGACAGTCCCTGGAAACACCATATATTTT. Amino acid sequence: CASGTVPGNTIYF.

This clonotype has only a few counts. The chain employs TRBV5-1 and TRBJ2-2; possible D gene TRBD1, 5 bases. CDR1 and CDR2 from the germline V gene are SGHRS and YFSETQ. CDR3 size: 15 residues. Between the trimmed V and J ends, which lost 5 bases and 7 bases, there was a span of 18 bases. The CDR3 spells CASSWGLVSDGELFF. The CDR3 nucleotides are TGCGCCAGCAGTTGGGGCCTAGTCTCGGACGGGGAGCTGTTTTTT.

The rearrangement joins TRBV25-1 to TRBJ2-1; 10 nucleotides agree with TRBD2. The V gene's germline CDR1 is MGHDK and CDR2 SYGVNS. The J segment lost 7 bases and the V segment lost 3 bases, leaving 3 bases of the junction unmatched. This CDR3 spans 14 amino acids. The CDR3 region is CASSDYSGGNEQFF. CDR3 DNA sequence: TGTGCCAGCAGTGATTATAGCGGGGGGAATGAGCAGTTCTTC.

This chain connects TRBV1 to TRBJ1-5; the DNA was not compared with TRBD1, the D call given in the table. TRBV1 is a pseudogene segment. This CDR3 has 15 residues. As DNA, the CDR3 is TGCACCAGCAGCTTGGGACAAGAACGCAATCAGCCCCAGCATTTT. It specifies CTSSLGQERNQPQHF.

This clonotype was counted between two and nine times. V usage is TRBV28 and J usage is TRBJ1-5; 9 nucleotides align to TRBD1. V was clipped by 9 bases and J by 7 bases; unmatched bases: 16. Germline assignment: CDR1 MDHEN and CDR2 SYDVKM. The CDR3 loop spans 16 amino acids. The CDR3 protein is CASRDRVTRTVQPQHF. CDR3 DNA sequence: TGTGCCAGTCGGGACAGGGTAACTCGAACGGTACAGCCCCAGCATTTT.

This clonotype was found many times. The chain uses TRBV7-2 and TRBJ1-6; D is undetermined. The CDR3 contains 13 residues. The germline V and J ends were trimmed by 7 bases and 7 bases, with 11 bases remaining between them. The germline CDR1 and CDR2 sequences are SGHTA and FQGNSA. CDR3 sequence (DNA): TGTGCCAGCACCCTAGACGGAAATTCACCCCTCCACTTT. It encodes CASTLDGNSPLHF.

The chain combines TRBV24-1 with TRBJ2-2, with 7 bases matching TRBD1. CDR1 and CDR2 (germline): KGHDR, SFDVKD. V shed 8 bases, J shed 4 bases, and the junction held 3 bases outside the gene matches. The CDR3 contains 13 residues. The CDR3 DNA follows: TGTGCCACCAACAGGGGCGGCACCGGGGAGCTGTTTTTT. This codes for CATNRGGTGELFF.

This clonotype was counted only a few times. This chain uses TRBV7-2 with TRBJ2-1, with 8 nucleotides matching TRBD2. The germline V gene has CDR1 SGHTA and CDR2 FQGNSA. There are 14 residues in the CDR3. Trimming took 5 bases from V and 12 from J; bases not matched to a gene: 12. The CDR3 region is CASSRTSSEVRQFF. The DNA of the CDR3 is TGTGCCAGCAGCCGGACTAGCTCCGAGGTGCGGCAGTTCTTC. The full variable domain, its missing parts supplied by reference TRBV7-2 and TRBJ2-1, is GAGVSQSPSNKVTEKGKDVELRCDPISGHTALYWYRQSLGQGLEFLIYFQGNSAPDKSGLPSDRFSAERTGGSVSTLTIQRTQQEDSAVYLCASSRTSSEVRQFFGPGTRLTVL.